The 23 T cell receptor delta chains below all came from one sample that was sequenced in a study of DNA immune sequencing with unique molecular identifiers. All 8 TRDV and 4 TRDJ genes were targeted in 32-plex amplification of genomic DNA. In roughly 3 barcoding PCR cycles, molecules received a 12-nucleotide UMI, then adapter PCR followed. TCRdb repeated clone calling on the multiplex PCR reads with CATT. The sample has around 2,400 delta-chain clones, more than 13% seen once. Sequencing was carried out using gamma-delta T cells enriched from blood buffy coat, or unenriched PBMCs (not recorded which). Receptors were obtained from a human donor in good health.

This clone turned up a few times. The chain uses TRDV1 and TRDJ1; 9 bases align to TRDD3. Assignment of the J gene here rests on matching the DNA to germline, because TCRdb gives none. Germline V gene data show CDR1 as TSWWSYY and CDR2 as QGS. The CDR3 has 23 amino acids. J gave up 3 bases and V 1 base, and 27 bases lay outside the gene matches. CDR3 in DNA: TGTGCTCTTGGGGAACCGTTCCCCACGACCGGCTGGGGGATTTCCCCTATCTCCGATAAACTCATCTTT. Its translation is CALGEPFPTTGWGISPISDKLIF.

This clone ranks as large. Other DNA sequences in the same sample also yield this CDR3. The rearrangement uses TRDV2 and TRDJ1; D may be TRDD3 (6 bases). From germline, CDR1 is GEAIGNYY and CDR2 EKD. The V end lost 0 bases, the J end lost 0 bases, and 10 bases lay between the germline ends. The CDR3 is 15 residues long. Here the CDR3 reads CACDTLGTYTDKLIF. For the CDR3, the DNA is TGTGCCTGTGACACCCTGGGGACGTACACCGATAAACTCATCTTT.

This clone was detected only a few times. TCRdb's listed protein matches a much larger clone and diverges from this DNA's translation at residue 17, likely through a read error; the protein shown comes from the DNA. The rearrangement links TRDV2 to TRDJ3, with D perhaps TRDD3 (6 bases). The CDR3 covers 20 residues. The V gene's germline CDR1 is GEAIGNYY and CDR2 EKD. The DNA of the CDR3 is TGTGCCTGTGACTCCGCTGTTGGTGGGGCCACGGACTGGGACACCCGACGGATGTTTTTC. Residues: CACDSAVGGATDWDTRRMFF.

No V gene call was produced; the J gene was TRDJ1; TRDD3 is the table's D call, not checked against the DNA. The CDR3 is 22 residues long. The CDR3 here is CACDTVDPTSDRGIRYTDKLIF. The CDR3 DNA is TGTGCCTGTGACACCGTAGATCCTACGTCCGACAGGGGGATACGCTACACCGATAAACTCATCTTT.

In regard to this clone: Given a much more abundant clone one base away, this may be a read error. The V gene is TRDV1; the J gene was not called; the DNA was not used to check the table's D call, TRDD3. The CDR3 is 27 amino acids. Per the germline V gene, CDR1 is TSWWSYY and CDR2 is QGS. In DNA form, the CDR3 reads TGTGCTCTTGGGGAATCTCCAGCCTTCCTACTGGGGGATACATCTCACACCCGCTCTGTTTACACCGATAATCTCATCTTT. This codes for CALGESPAFLLGDTSHTRSVYTDNLIF.

A few counts support this clone. The protein TCRdb gives is from a much larger clone and does not agree with this DNA's translation at residue 3, likely a read error; the protein shown here comes from the DNA. V usage is TRDV2 and J usage is TRDJ1; TRDD3 matches 9 bases. The CDR3 is 17 amino acids. Germline V gene lookup returns CDR1 GEAIGNYY and CDR2 EKD. The CDR3 is CAYDTLGDGKYTDKLIF. The CDR3 nucleotides read TGTGCCTATGACACTCTGGGGGATGGAAAGTACACCGATAAACTCATCTTT.

Comments on this clone: The likely explanation is a read error, given a far larger clone one base away. This chain links TRDV1 with TRDJ1; 10 bases are a match to TRDD3. TCRdb leaves out the J gene; it was filled in here by matching the DNA to germline. Trimming removed 0 bases from V and 0 bases from J; junction bases left unmatched: 31. This CDR3 contains 26 residues. Germline values: CDR1 TSWWSYY, CDR2 QGS. The DNA for the CDR3 is TGTGCTCTTGGGGAACTGGGGTTCCTACAGTCCTTAACTGGGGGATCTTCTTCTATGTACACCGATAAACTCATCTTT. It encodes CALGELGFLQSLTGGSSSMYTDKLIF.

This clone was observed a handful of times. The protein recorded in TCRdb matches a much larger clone and deviates from this DNA's translation at residue 3, suggesting a read error; the protein here is obtained by translating the DNA. CDR3 amino acids: CARDPVGGAKDDKLIF. The CDR3, as DNA: TGTGCCCGTGATCCTGTTGGGGGGGCCAAGGACGATAAACTCATCTTT. V and J are TRDV2 and TRDJ1, with D perhaps matching TRDD3 (6 bases). This CDR3 has 16 amino acids. Germline V lookup: CDR1 GEAIGNYY, CDR2 EKD.

In regard to this clone: Just one base apart from a much larger clone, this may be a read error. Other nucleotide sequences in the sample specify the same CDR3. V and J are TRDV1 and TRDJ1, with D perhaps given as TRDD2 or TRDD3 (8 bases each). In the absence of a J gene in TCRdb, the DNA was matched to germline to assign it here. CDR1 and CDR2 from the germline V gene are TSWWSYY and QGS. The CDR3 consists of 24 residues. V lost 5 bases, J lost 5 bases, and 45 bases lay in between. CDR3 nucleotides: TGTGCTCTTGGGCCAGGCCTTCCTAGGTTAGATCCGGGATCCCTACTGGGGGTGTATGATAAACTCATCTTT. Translation gives CALGPGLPRLDPGSLLGVYDKLIF.

This clone was observed a handful of times. It is likely a read error: a sequence one base away is far more abundant. This chain uses TRDV2 with TRDJ1; TRDD3 agrees at 8 bases. The CDR3 contains 18 residues. Germline-derived CDR1 and CDR2 are GEAIGNYY and EKD. V was pared by 5 bases and J by 2 bases, with 18 bases of the junction left unmatched. This CDR3 is CACGTVLPGGQRTDKLIF. The CDR3 DNA reads as TGTGCCTGTGGCACTGTCCTACCTGGGGGACAGAGGACCGATAAACTCATCTTT.

Concerning this clone: The protein TCRdb gives is from a much larger clone and does not agree with this DNA's translation at residue 4, likely a read error; the protein shown here comes from the DNA. The CDR3 DNA reads TGTGCCTGTGGCACGTTGGGTACTGGGGGATACGCGAGGTCAACCGATAAACTCATCTTT. It yields the protein CACGTLGTGGYARSTDKLIF. The chain has TRDV2 and TRDJ1; TRDD3 agrees at 13 bases. Germline-derived CDR1 and CDR2 are GEAIGNYY and EKD. This CDR3 comprises 20 residues. The V gene end was trimmed by 5 bases and the J gene end by 2 bases; junction bases not matched to a gene: 19.

This clone is medium-sized by share. The chain has TRDV2 and TRDJ3, with 12 bases aligning to TRDD3. The junction had 7 bases not matched to a gene; V was cut back by 0 bases and J by 2 bases. Per germline, CDR1 GEAIGNYY and CDR2 EKD. The CDR3 is 20 amino acids. CDR3 nucleotide sequence: TGTGCCTGTGACACCGTACTGGGGGATACCACGGCCTGGGACACCCGACAGATGTTTTTC. It translates to CACDTVLGDTTAWDTRQMFF.

In this sample, this clone is medium-sized. This sequence joins TRDV2 and TRDJ3; 8 nucleotides align to TRDD3. The CDR3 is made up of 20 amino acids. Germline values: CDR1 GEAIGNYY, CDR2 EKD. V dropped 0 bases and J dropped 0; count of bases not matched to a gene: 9. The CDR3 sequence is CACDTGGLGAPSWDTRQMFF. The CDR3 DNA follows: TGTGCCTGTGACACCGGGGGACTGGGGGCTCCCTCCTGGGACACCCGACAGATGTTTTTC.

This clone was seen only a few times. The protein recorded in TCRdb matches a much larger clone and deviates from this DNA's translation at residue 8, suggesting a read error; the protein here is obtained by translating the DNA. The chain combines TRDV2 with TRDJ1, with TRDD3 as a possible D gene (6 bases). The V gene lost 1 base and the J gene lost 0 bases, with 17 bases spanning the gap. Germline V gene lookup returns CDR1 GEAIGNYY and CDR2 EKD. CDR3 length: 17 residues. Written as DNA, the CDR3 is TGTGCCTGTGACACTCTGGGGAATGGAAAGTACACCGATAAACTCATCTTT. It encodes CACDTLGNGKYTDKLIF.

The table lists this clone with a few counts. The translation of this DNA and the TCRdb protein of a much larger clone differ at residue 11, probably owing to a read error; the protein shown here is translated from the DNA. The chain joins TRDV2 to TRDJ1; 9 bases line up with TRDD3. V shed 0 bases, J shed 1 base, and the junction held 8 bases outside the gene matches. The germline gives CDR1 GEAIGNYY, CDR2 EKD. The CDR3 has 17 amino acids. The CDR3 DNA reads TGTGCCTGTGACACCGTGCGGGGATACGGTAGCACCGATAAACTCATCTTT. It encodes CACDTVRGYGSTDKLIF.

Sample share makes this clone large. Other nucleotide sequences from this sample produce the same CDR3. The chain combines TRDV2 with TRDJ1; 11 bases line up with TRDD3. Trimming took 3 bases from V and 0 from J; bases not matched to a gene: 8. Germline CDR1 GEAIGNYY, CDR2 EKD. This CDR3 is 17 amino acids long. Written as DNA, the CDR3 is TGTGCCTGTGACTCGCTGATGGGGGATACGGACACCGATAAACTCATCTTT. This gives the protein CACDSLMGDTDTDKLIF.

There are a few counts of this clone. One base separates it from a far larger clone, so it is likely a read error. The limits of the CDR3 on the DNA are not certain, so only TCRdb's listed CDR3 is given. The V call is TRDV2, the J call TRDJ3; the D call TRDD3 from the table was never checked on the DNA. A total of 20 residues make up the CDR3, ends included. From germline, CDR1 is GEAIGNYY and CDR2 EKD. CDR3 in amino acids: CACDTLGTTNGSWDTRQMFF.

This clone was picked up a small number of times. TCRdb's protein, taken from a much larger clone, differs from this DNA's translation at residue 6, likely owing to a read error; the protein displayed comes from the DNA. The chain combines TRDV2 with TRDJ3; 13 bases agree with TRDD3. CDR3 length equals 20 residues. Germline V lookup: CDR1 GEAIGNYY, CDR2 EKD. J gave up 0 bases and V 2 bases, and 6 bases lay outside the gene matches. In nucleotides, the CDR3 is TGTGCCTGTGACAAATTACTGGGGGATACGCGCTCCTGGGACACCCGACAGATGTTTTTC. It is translated as CACDKLLGDTRSWDTRQMFF.

This clone was picked up a small number of times. No V gene was called, and the J gene is TRDJ1; TRDD3, the table's D call, lacks a check against the DNA. The CDR3 spans 17 residues. CDR3 loop: CALGELGVLGDTDKLIF. The CDR3 region has the DNA TGTGCTCTTGGGGAACTGGGGGTACTGGGGGATACGGATAAACTCATCTTT.

In the case of this clone: TCRdb attributes to this sequence the protein of a much larger clone, which differs from the DNA translation at residue 3; a read error is likely, and the protein displayed is translated from the DNA. The chain has TRDV2 and TRDJ1, with TRDD3 matching 7 bases. Germline V gives CDR1 GEAIGNYY, CDR2 EKD. The CDR3 loop spans 18 amino acids. For the CDR3, the DNA is TGTGCCGGTGACCCCCTAATGGGGGAAACCGCGGGCACCGATAAACTCATCTTT. Protein sequence: CAGDPLMGETAGTDKLIF.

This clone is classed as medium-sized. The chain employs TRDV2 and TRDJ1; D may match TRDD2 or TRDD3 (8 bases each). Per germline, CDR1 GEAIGNYY and CDR2 EKD. Trimming left V 0 bases short and J 0 bases short, with 25 bases between. This CDR3 region has 20 residues. DNA for the CDR3: TGTGCCTGTGACACCCTTCTTCCTACGGCACTGGGGGCTTACACCGATAAACTCATCTTT. Its translation: CACDTLLPTALGAYTDKLIF.

In regard to this clone: A far larger clone is off by one base, so a read error is likely. Other DNA sequences in the same sample also yield this CDR3. V gene TRDV1 combines with J gene TRDJ1; the match to TRDD3 covers 7 bases. Germline matching of the DNA provided the J gene here, since TCRdb leaves it blank. This CDR3 has 27 residues. V gave up 4 bases and J gave up 4 bases; unmatched junction bases: 45. The germline gives CDR1 TSWWSYY, CDR2 QGS. CDR3 DNA: TGTGCTCTTGGGGTGGACTCCTCGTACCTACGCCGCTACTGGGGATCAAGCGAGGGAGCCGCGATCGATAAACTCATCTTT. This codes for CALGVDSSYLRRYWGSSEGAAIDKLIF.

Of note for this clone: The protein that TCRdb holds for this DNA derives from a much larger clone and differs from the translated DNA at residue 13, which likely indicates a read error; the protein shown here is translated from the DNA. V gene TRDV2 combines with J gene TRDJ1; 8 bases line up with TRDD3. V was clipped by 0 bases and J by 0 bases; unmatched bases: 17. This CDR3 is built from 20 residues. Germline V gene lookup returns CDR1 GEAIGNYY and CDR2 EKD. CDR3 in DNA: TGTGCCTGTGACACCCTGAGGGTTTCTGGGGGACACGATTACACCGATAAACTCATCTTT. Protein sequence: CACDTLRVSGGHDYTDKLIF.